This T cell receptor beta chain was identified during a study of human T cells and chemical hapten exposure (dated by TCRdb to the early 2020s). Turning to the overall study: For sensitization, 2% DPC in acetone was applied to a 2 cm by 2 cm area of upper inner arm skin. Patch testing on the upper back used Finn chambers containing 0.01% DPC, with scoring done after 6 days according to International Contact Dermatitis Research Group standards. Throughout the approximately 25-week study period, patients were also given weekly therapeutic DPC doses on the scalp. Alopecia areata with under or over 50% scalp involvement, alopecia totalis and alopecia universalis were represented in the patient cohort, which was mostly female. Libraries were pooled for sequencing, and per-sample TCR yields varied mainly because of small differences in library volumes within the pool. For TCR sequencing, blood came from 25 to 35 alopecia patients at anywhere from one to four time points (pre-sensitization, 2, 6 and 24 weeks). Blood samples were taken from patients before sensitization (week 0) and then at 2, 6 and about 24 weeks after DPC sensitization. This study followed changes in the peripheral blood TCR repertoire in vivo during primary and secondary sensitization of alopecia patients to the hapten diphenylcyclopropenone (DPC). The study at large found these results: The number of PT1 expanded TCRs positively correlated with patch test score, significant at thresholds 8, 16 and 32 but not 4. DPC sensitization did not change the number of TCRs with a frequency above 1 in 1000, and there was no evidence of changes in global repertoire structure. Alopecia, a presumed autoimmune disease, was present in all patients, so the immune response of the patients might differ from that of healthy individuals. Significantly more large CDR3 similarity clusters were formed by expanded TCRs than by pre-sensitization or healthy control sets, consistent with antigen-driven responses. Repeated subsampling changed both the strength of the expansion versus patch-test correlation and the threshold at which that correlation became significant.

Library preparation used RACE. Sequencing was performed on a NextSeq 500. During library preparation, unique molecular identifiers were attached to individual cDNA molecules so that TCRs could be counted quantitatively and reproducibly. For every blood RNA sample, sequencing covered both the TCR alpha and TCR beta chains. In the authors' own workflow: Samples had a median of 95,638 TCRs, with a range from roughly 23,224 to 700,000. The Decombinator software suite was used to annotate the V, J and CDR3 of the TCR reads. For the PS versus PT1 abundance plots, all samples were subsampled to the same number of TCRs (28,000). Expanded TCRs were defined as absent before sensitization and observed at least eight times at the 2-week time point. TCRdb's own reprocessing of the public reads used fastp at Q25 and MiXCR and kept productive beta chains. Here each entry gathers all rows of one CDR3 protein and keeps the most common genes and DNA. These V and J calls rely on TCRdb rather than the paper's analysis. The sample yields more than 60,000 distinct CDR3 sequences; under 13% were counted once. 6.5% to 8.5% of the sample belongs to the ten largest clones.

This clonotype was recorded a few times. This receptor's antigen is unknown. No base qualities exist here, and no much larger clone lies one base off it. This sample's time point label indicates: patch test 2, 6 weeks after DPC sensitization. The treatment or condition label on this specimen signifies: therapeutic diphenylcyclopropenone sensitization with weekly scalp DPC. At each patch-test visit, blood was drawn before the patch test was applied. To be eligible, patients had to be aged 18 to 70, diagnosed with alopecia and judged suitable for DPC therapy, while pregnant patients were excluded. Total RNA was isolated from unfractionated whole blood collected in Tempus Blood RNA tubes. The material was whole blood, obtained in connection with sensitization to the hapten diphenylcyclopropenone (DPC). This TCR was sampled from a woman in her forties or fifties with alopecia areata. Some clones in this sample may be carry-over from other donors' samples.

The CDR3 has the sequence CSARYLWAGGVTEAFF. The DNA sequence follows: TGCAGTGCTCGATACCTCTGGGCCGGCGGGGTCACTGAAGCTTTCTTT. The V and J genes are TRBV20-1 and TRBJ1-1, with the D segment identity uncertain. The germline V gene (reference sequence) specifies DFQATT as CDR1 and SNEGSKA as CDR2. V is pared back by 5 bases and J by 4 bases, with 23 bases lying between the germline termini. From cysteine to phenylalanine, the CDR3 is 16 amino acids long. The entry retains the CDR3 DNA only, 48 bases that are in frame from base 1.